This TCR beta chain appears in the sequencing data of a study of CD8 T cells in ankylosing spondylitis. Study results and caveats: Blood of patients with ankylosing spondylitis appeared to be characterized by a TCR beta motif of eight or nine highly homologous variants.

In this sample, this clonotype turned up a few times. Antigen unknown. Germline CDR1 reads LGHNA; CDR2 reads YNFKEQ. V shed 1 base and J shed 2 bases, with 7 bases lying between them. The CDR3 contains 14 residues. Each CDR3 protein gets one entry after TCRdb re-called the 5' RACE reads with MiXCR. This sample has about 340,000 distinct CDR3 sequences, with under 15% found just once. Sequenced input: blood, either unsorted or a sorted T cell fraction (not recorded which). The sequence came from a male donor with ankylosing spondylitis or in good health (not recorded which). This chain links TRBV4-2 with TRBJ2-3; unclear D gene. The CDR3 here is CASSQGQFTDTQYF. CDR3 nucleotide sequence: TGTGCCAGCAGCCAAGGGCAGTTCACAGATACGCAGTATTTT.